The next 11 T cell receptor beta chains were all read from a single sample in a study of T cells expressing NK-cell markers. TCRdb re-called the 5' RACE reads and gives one entry per CDR3 protein, without DNA. Across 400,000 to 450,000 distinct CDR3 sequences, the top ten clones capture 7.3% of the sample. Sequenced material: blood T cells: a sorted CD56 or NKG2C T cell subset, CD4+ or CD8+ T cells, or bulk PBMC T cells (not recorded which). These receptors came from a woman aged 18-70 years in good health.

The CDR3 loop reads CASSSGTVGETQYF. This chain joins TRBV7-2 and TRBJ2-5; as DNA is missing, the TRBD1 call by TCRdb cannot be tested. Germline loops: CDR1 SGHTA, CDR2 FQGNSA. This CDR3 has 14 residues.

This chain connects TRBV18 to TRBJ1-3. The germline CDR1 and CDR2 sequences are KGHSH and LQKENI. This CDR3 is 15 amino acids long. The CDR3 loop reads CASSPSQFSGNTIYF.

V is TRBV20-1 and J is TRBJ2-7. CDR1 DFQATT and CDR2 SNEGSKA come from the germline V gene (reference sequence). The length of the CDR3 is 15 residues. CDR3 sequence: CSAFPTGGGPYEQYF.

The chain carries TRBV20-1 and TRBJ1-4. CDR1 is DFQATT, CDR2 SNEGSKA, per germline (reference sequence). This CDR3 is 13 amino acids long. The CDR3 spells CSARVDANEKLFF.

The gene calls are TRBV12-3 or TRBV12-4 and TRBJ1-5; checking the TCRdb D call of TRBD1 is not possible without DNA. This CDR3 comprises 14 residues. CDR3 in amino acids: CASSGHNSNQPQHF.

This chain connects TRBV7-6 to TRBJ2-5; as DNA is missing, the TRBD2 call by TCRdb cannot be tested. The CDR3 has 15 amino acids. Germline CDR1 SGHVS, CDR2 FNYEAQ. CDR3 sequence reads: CASSPRRVGEETQYF.

The chain uses TRBV7-3 and TRBJ2-1; TCRdb designates TRBD2, a call that cannot be tested without DNA. Per the germline V gene, CDR1 is SGHTA and CDR2 is FQGTGA. The CDR3 is 13 amino acids. The CDR3 loop is CASSLGTSSEQFF.

The chain recombines TRBV12-3 or TRBV12-4 with TRBJ1-3; the TCRdb call, TRBD1, lacks DNA for checking. The CDR3 has 14 residues. CDR3 amino acids: CASSNTGFGNTIYF.

The chain employs TRBV3-1 and TRBJ2-3. Germline V gene data show CDR1 as LGHDT and CDR2 as YNNKEL (reference sequence). This CDR3 has 13 residues. The CDR3 is CASSQVLGDTQYF.

The genes are TRBV11-2 and TRBJ2-1; TCRdb indicates TRBD2, and absent DNA this call remains unverified. Germline-derived CDR1 and CDR2 are SGHAT and FQNNGV. The CDR3 loop spans 17 amino acids. The CDR3 reads CASSLVGTSGLYNEQFF.

V and J are TRBV6-6 and TRBJ2-1. CDR1 and CDR2 (germline): MNHNY, SVGAGI (reference sequence). The CDR3 length is 12 residues. CDR3 in amino acids: CASNNRYNEQFF.